The T cell receptor (beta chain) described here comes from a study of blood T cell repertoires in COVID-19. Study-level background: Spain, Italy and the United States supplied samples that represented acute and convalescent COVID-19. The cDNA or gDNA used as material had been derived from T cells, B-cell-depleted T cells, or PBMCs.

Cohorts were determined from participant-reported clinical history. Trimming removed 3 bases at V and 4 bases at J, with 7 bases between. The germline V gene encodes CDR1 SGHRS and CDR2 YFSETQ. This CDR3 contains 13 residues. Generated by immunoSEQ multiplex PCR, the TCRdb table keeps only in-frame clones and is missing some. The repertoire holds about 210,000 clones, with approximately 81% as singletons. The receptor was derived from a man aged 40-49 years who had recovered from COVID-19. The rearrangement links TRBV5-1 to TRBJ2-2; D may be TRBD1 (6 bases). Sequenced sample: PBMCs or T cells enriched from blood (not recorded which). CDR3 DNA sequence: TGCGCCAGCAGCTCACAGGGCACCGGGGAGCTGTTTTTT. This sequence encodes CASSSQGTGELFF.